This is a list of T cell receptor beta chains from one sample in a study of high-grade serous ovarian cancer treatment subgroups. This table comes from immunoSEQ multiplex PCR, and its TCRdb copy is limited to in-frame clones, with some not included. The table lists about 28,000 clones, around 84% of them singletons, with 2.1% in the top ten. The material sequenced was tumor tissue. The receptors originated from a human donor with high-grade serous ovarian cancer. The CDR3 runs from the conserved cysteine through the conserved F or W. Each record gives: clone size, J gene, D gene, V gene, CDR3 DNA, CDR3 protein. D genes are given only for firm matches. For some rows the clone size is stated as once, few or many, or as a class when expanded; others skip it.

clone_size: -; j_call: TRBJ2-5; d_call: -; v_call: TRBV2; cdr3_nt: TGTGCCAGCAGTGCCTACCGGGAGTCGGAGACCCAGTACTTC; cdr3_aa: CASSAYRESETQYF
clone_size: once; j_call: TRBJ2-5; d_call: TRBD1; v_call: TRBV28; cdr3_nt: TGTGCCAGCAGTTTATCAGGGGGCCAAGAGACCCAGTACTTC; cdr3_aa: CASSLSGGQETQYF
clone_size: -; j_call: TRBJ2-4; d_call: TRBD2; v_call: TRBV19; cdr3_nt: TGTGCCAGTAGTATTATACTAGCGGGGGGGGACATTCAGTACTTC; cdr3_aa: CASSIILAGGDIQYF
clone_size: -; j_call: TRBJ2-5; d_call: -; v_call: TRBV6-1; cdr3_nt: TGTGCCAGCAGCCCCCAAGAGACCCAGTACTTC; cdr3_aa: CASSPQETQYF
clone_size: -; j_call: TRBJ2-2; d_call: -; v_call: TRBV19; cdr3_nt: TGTGCCACCCGACAGGTCGGGGAGCTGTTTTTT; cdr3_aa: CATRQVGELFF
clone_size: -; j_call: TRBJ2-7; d_call: TRBD2; v_call: TRBV6-1; cdr3_nt: TGTGCCAGCAGTGAACTTCTAGCGGGACGAGGCGAGCAGTACTTC; cdr3_aa: CASSELLAGRGEQYF
clone_size: once; j_call: TRBJ1-5; d_call: TRBD1; v_call: TRBV10-3; cdr3_nt: TGTGCCTCCCGACAGGGACGGGATGATCAGCCCCAGCATTTT; cdr3_aa: CASRQGRDDQPQHF
clone_size: -; j_call: TRBJ2-1; d_call: -; v_call: TRBV6-5; cdr3_nt: TGTGCCAGCAGTTATAGCGTCCCTTCGAGGGATGAGCAGTTCTTC; cdr3_aa: CASSYSVPSRDEQFF
clone_size: once; j_call: TRBJ1-5; d_call: -; v_call: TRBV12-5; cdr3_nt: TGTGCTAGTGGTGACAGCTATCAGCCCCAGCATTTT; cdr3_aa: CASGDSYQPQHF
clone_size: -; j_call: TRBJ1-5; d_call: -; v_call: TRBV28; cdr3_nt: TGTGCCAGCAGTTTGCCAGGGCGTTATGGCAATCAGCCCCAGCATTTT; cdr3_aa: CASSLPGRYGNQPQHF
clone_size: -; j_call: TRBJ2-5; d_call: -; v_call: TRBV5-1; cdr3_nt: TGCGCCAGCAGCTTGGAGACAGGCAGTCAAGAGACCCAGTACTTC; cdr3_aa: CASSLETGSQETQYF
clone_size: -; j_call: TRBJ2-7; d_call: TRBD1; v_call: TRBV7-8; cdr3_nt: TGTGCCAGCAGCCCCCGTCCCCGAGACAGGGCCGTGCACGAGCAGTACTTC; cdr3_aa: CASSPRPRDRAVHEQYF
clone_size: -; j_call: TRBJ2-2; d_call: -; v_call: TRBV7-2; cdr3_nt: TGTGCCAGCAGCCTTCATGGGGTCGGGGCCGGGGAGCTGTTTTTT; cdr3_aa: CASSLHGVGAGELFF
clone_size: -; j_call: TRBJ2-6; d_call: TRBD2; v_call: TRBV9; cdr3_nt: TGTGCCAGCAGCGGGACTAGTAACCGAATTCCTGGGGCCAACGTCCTGACTTTC; cdr3_aa: CASSGTSNRIPGANVLTF
clone_size: -; j_call: TRBJ2-2; d_call: -; v_call: TRBV5-1; cdr3_nt: TGCGCCAGCAGCGTAACAGGGATGGGGACCGGGGAGCTGTTTTTT; cdr3_aa: CASSVTGMGTGELFF
clone_size: -; j_call: TRBJ1-4; d_call: TRBD1; v_call: TRBV5-1; cdr3_nt: TGCGCCAGCAGCTTAAGGACAGGGAATGAAAAACTGTTTTTT; cdr3_aa: CASSLRTGNEKLFF
clone_size: once; j_call: TRBJ2-7; d_call: -; v_call: TRBV15; cdr3_nt: TGTGCCACCAGCAGAGATCCGGTCGGTGGGTACGAGCAGTACTTC; cdr3_aa: CATSRDPVGGYEQYF
clone_size: few; j_call: TRBJ1-5; d_call: TRBD1; v_call: TRBV23-1; cdr3_nt: TGCGCCAGCAGTCGACAGGGGGCGCGGGAGCCCCAGCATTTT; cdr3_aa: CASSRQGAREPQHF
clone_size: once; j_call: TRBJ2-7; d_call: TRBD2; v_call: TRBV7-9; cdr3_nt: TGTGCCAGCAGCTTACCACCCGTGGGACTAGCGAGTGCCGTCTACGAGCAGTACTTC; cdr3_aa: CASSLPPVGLASAVYEQYF
clone_size: -; j_call: TRBJ1-1; d_call: -; v_call: TRBV27; cdr3_nt: TGTGCCAGCAGTTTAGGACCTACCCTGAACACTGAAGCTTTCTTT; cdr3_aa: CASSLGPTLNTEAFF
clone_size: -; j_call: TRBJ1-3; d_call: -; v_call: TRBV19; cdr3_nt: TGTGCCAGTACTCGGTCTGGGCTCCCGGCCGGAAACACCATATATTTT; cdr3_aa: CASTRSGLPAGNTIYF
clone_size: few; j_call: TRBJ1-1; d_call: -; v_call: TRBV9; cdr3_nt: TGTGCCAGCAGCATAACAGGGAACACTGAAGCTTTCTTT; cdr3_aa: CASSITGNTEAFF
clone_size: -; j_call: TRBJ2-7; d_call: TRBD2; v_call: TRBV27; cdr3_nt: TGTGCCAGCAGAGATAGCGGGAGGCCCGCCGAGCAGTACTTC; cdr3_aa: CASRDSGRPAEQYF
clone_size: few; j_call: TRBJ2-1; d_call: TRBD1; v_call: TRBV4-1; cdr3_nt: TGCGCCAGCAGCCGACCTCAGGGGGAGACTTACAATGAGCAGTTCTTC; cdr3_aa: CASSRPQGETYNEQFF
clone_size: -; j_call: TRBJ1-2; d_call: -; v_call: TRBV6-5; cdr3_nt: TGTGCCAGCAGTTACTGGAACCCAGAGGGCGGGGATGGCTACACCTTC; cdr3_aa: CASSYWNPEGGDGYTF
clone_size: -; j_call: TRBJ1-2; d_call: TRBD1; v_call: TRBV11-2; cdr3_nt: TGTGCCAGCAGCTTAGACCTGGTAACAGGGGTTGGTGGCTACACCTTC; cdr3_aa: CASSLDLVTGVGGYTF
clone_size: -; j_call: TRBJ1-1; d_call: -; v_call: TRBV7-9; cdr3_nt: TGTGCCAGCAGCTTGGGCGACTCGGGAGCTTTCTTT; cdr3_aa: CASSLGDSGAFF
clone_size: -; j_call: TRBJ2-2; d_call: TRBD2; v_call: TRBV28; cdr3_nt: TGTGCCACCCAACGGGGGGATAACACCGGGGAGCTGTTTTTT; cdr3_aa: CATQRGDNTGELFF
clone_size: -; j_call: TRBJ2-3; d_call: -; v_call: TRBV27; cdr3_nt: TGTGCCAGCAGTTTATCGCCCACGCCCACCTCAACGCAGTATTTT; cdr3_aa: CASSLSPTPTSTQYF
clone_size: -; j_call: TRBJ1-1; d_call: TRBD1; v_call: TRBV28; cdr3_nt: TGTGCCAGCAGTTTGGGGGACAGGGAGAGTAGGGTTTTT; cdr3_aa: CASSLGDRESRVF
clone_size: -; j_call: TRBJ1-2; d_call: TRBD1; v_call: TRBV4-1; cdr3_nt: TGCGCCAGCAGCCCACCCACGGGACAGGGGGCAGGCTACACCTTC; cdr3_aa: CASSPPTGQGAGYTF
clone_size: -; j_call: TRBJ2-7; d_call: TRBD2; v_call: TRBV2; cdr3_nt: TGTGCCAGCAGTGATAGCGGGAGAAGGTACGAGCAGTACTTC; cdr3_aa: CASSDSGRRYEQYF
clone_size: -; j_call: TRBJ2-7; d_call: -; v_call: TRBV7-9; cdr3_nt: TGTGCCAGCAGCGTCGACAGGTACGAGCAGTACTTC; cdr3_aa: CASSVDRYEQYF
clone_size: -; j_call: TRBJ2-7; d_call: TRBD2; v_call: TRBV30; cdr3_nt: TGTGCCTGGAGTGGGGGCGGGACTACTTACGAGCAGTACTTC; cdr3_aa: CAWSGGGTTYEQYF
clone_size: -; j_call: TRBJ1-3; d_call: -; v_call: TRBV11-1; cdr3_nt: TGTGCCAGCAGCCTGACCGACAGCTCTGGAAACACCATATATTTT; cdr3_aa: CASSLTDSSGNTIYF
clone_size: -; j_call: TRBJ1-1; d_call: TRBD1; v_call: TRBV19; cdr3_nt: TGTGCCAGTAGTGCCTGGACAGGGGGGGAAGCTTTCTTT; cdr3_aa: CASSAWTGGEAFF
clone_size: -; j_call: TRBJ2-7; d_call: -; v_call: TRBV28; cdr3_nt: TGTGCCAGCAGTTACCCCCCTGACCAGACTTTACGTCAGCAGTACTTC; cdr3_aa: CASSYPPDQTLRQQYF
clone_size: -; j_call: TRBJ1-1; d_call: -; v_call: TRBV11-2; cdr3_nt: TGTGCCAGCAGAAGAACGACGGGGAACACTGAAGCTTTCTTT; cdr3_aa: CASRRTTGNTEAFF
clone_size: -; j_call: TRBJ1-2; d_call: -; v_call: TRBV20-1; cdr3_nt: TGCAGCTTTGGACAGTACTATGGCTACACCTTC; cdr3_aa: CSFGQYYGYTF
clone_size: -; j_call: TRBJ1-5; d_call: -; v_call: TRBV5-6; cdr3_nt: TGTGCCAGCAGCTTTCGTAATAGCAATCAGCCCCAGCATTTT; cdr3_aa: CASSFRNSNQPQHF
clone_size: -; j_call: TRBJ1-4; d_call: -; v_call: TRBV28; cdr3_nt: TGTGCCAGCAGTTTCGCGGGCAGGGGAAATGAAAAACTGTTTTTT; cdr3_aa: CASSFAGRGNEKLFF
clone_size: -; j_call: TRBJ2-1; d_call: TRBD1; v_call: TRBV27; cdr3_nt: TGTGCCAGCAGAGTAAACCGGGACAGCTTTTCGGGAGAGCAGTTCTTC; cdr3_aa: CASRVNRDSFSGEQFF
clone_size: -; j_call: TRBJ2-1; d_call: -; v_call: TRBV13; cdr3_nt: TGTGCCAGCAGCCCTACTGGACTCAGCCTAGACGTAAAGAGTTTCCGTGGTGAGCAGTTCTTC; cdr3_aa: CASSPTGLSLDVKSFRGEQFF
clone_size: -; j_call: TRBJ2-1; d_call: -; v_call: TRBV2; cdr3_nt: TGTGCCAGCTCACCTGGCAATGGGGCATGGGAGCAGTTCTTC; cdr3_aa: CASSPGNGAWEQFF
clone_size: few; j_call: TRBJ2-1; d_call: -; v_call: TRBV29-1; cdr3_nt: TGCAGCGTTCAATCCGGGACAAGGGAGTTCTTC; cdr3_aa: CSVQSGTREFF
clone_size: once; j_call: TRBJ2-5; d_call: TRBD1; v_call: TRBV15; cdr3_nt: TGTGCCACCAGCAAAGCTGACCAGGGGGTCGGGGAGACCCAGTACTTC; cdr3_aa: CATSKADQGVGETQYF
clone_size: -; j_call: TRBJ1-2; d_call: -; v_call: TRBV19; cdr3_nt: TGTGCCAGTAGTATAGAGGTGTTTGGGGGAATATTGTATGGCTACACCTTC; cdr3_aa: CASSIEVFGGILYGYTF
clone_size: -; j_call: TRBJ2-1; d_call: TRBD2; v_call: TRBV19; cdr3_nt: TGTGCCAGTAGTATATCCGCGGGAGGGATGGCACATGAGCAGTTCTTC; cdr3_aa: CASSISAGGMAHEQFF